This T cell receptor beta chain appears in the sequencing data of a study of PD-1 blockade in classical Hodgkin lymphoma. Across the study: Patients got intravenous nivolumab 3 mg/kg every 2 weeks. General study findings and limits: By cycle point C4D1, TCR diversity had risen significantly in CD4+ cells (but not CD8+ cells).

The method was immunoSEQ multiplex PCR; TCRdb's version includes in-frame clones alone and lacks a portion of them. Here the sample spans roughly 96,000 clones, about 93% being singletons. Time point denoted: cycle 4 day 1 (C4D1), after more than five weeks of nivolumab. Every patient relapsed after autologous stem cell transplantation, and brentuximab vedotin exposure varied. Concerning this clone: Its antigen is unidentified.

The receptor comes from a human donor with classical Hodgkin lymphoma. Sequencing used peripheral blood mononuclear cells (PBMCs), obtained before the fourth cycle of nivolumab.

The CDR3 reads CASSFSAGVNNEQFF. CDR3 bases: TGTGCCAGCAGCTTTTCCGCGGGAGTAAACAATGAGCAGTTCTTC. V and J are TRBV5-4 and TRBJ2-1; 7 bases line up with TRBD2. The V segment lost 2 bases and the J segment 5 bases; nucleotides outside the gene matches: 7. The CDR3 sequence is 15 residues long. CDR1 is SGHNT, CDR2 YYREEE, per germline (reference sequence).